The 8 T cell receptor beta chains below were found in one sample sequenced in a study of vaccination effects on CD4 cells after COVID-19. The assay was immunoSEQ multiplex PCR, and TCRdb's table has in-frame clones only and misses some. Of some 68,000 clones in the sample, around 81% are singletons; the top ten hold 1.2%. Under the ViraFEST assay, PBMC were stimulated with viral peptide pools so that antigen-specific CD4+ T cells expanded. Sequencing was performed afterwards. At the end of 9 to 11 days of culture, CD4+ T cells were isolated. Participants were given two doses of BNT162b2 or mRNA-1273 vaccine. Their recognized antigens are unknown. The input for sequencing was CD4+ T cells from PBMCs cultured with HCoV-229E spike peptides, taken after COVID-19 vaccination. The receptors originated from a human donor who received a COVID-19 vaccine.

The chain is built from TRBV7-2 and TRBJ1-4, with D possibly TRBD1 on 5 matching bases. This CDR3 contains 14 residues. CDR1 is SGHTA, CDR2 FQGNSA, per germline. The germline V and J ends were trimmed by 5 bases and 8 bases, with 15 bases remaining between them. The CDR3 loop reads CASSKQWGGEKLFF. The CDR3 DNA reads TGTGCCAGCAGCAAACAGTGGGGCGGAGAAAAACTGTTTTTT.

The DNA for the CDR3 is TGTGCCAGTAGTGAACCCCGGACTAGTGGTGGCACAGATACGCAGTATTTT. Translated: CASSEPRTSGGTDTQYF. The chain links TRBV19 to TRBJ2-3, with 7 positions matching TRBD2. CDR1 and CDR2 (germline): LNHDA, SQIVND (reference sequence). The CDR3 is made up of 17 amino acids. V dropped 5 bases and J dropped 1; count of bases not matched to a gene: 12.

The chain recombines TRBV6-1 with TRBJ2-7; 7 bases map to TRBD1. The CDR3 covers 19 residues. In germline, CDR1 is MNHNS, CDR2 SASEGT. The junction had 21 bases not matched to a gene; V was cut back by 4 bases and J by 3 bases. CDR3 nucleotide sequence: TGTGCCAGCAGTGTTTCCTCCGACAGGGTCGCCAAAAAACGCTACGAGCAGTACGTC. Translated: CASSVSSDRVAKKRYEQYV.

The rearrangement uses TRBV24-1 and TRBJ2-7, with D tentatively TRBD1 or TRBD2 (5 bases each). Trimming took 9 bases from V and 5 from J, leaving 10 bases between them. The CDR3 totals 11 residues. Germline V gene data show CDR1 as KGHDR and CDR2 as SFDVKD. In DNA, the CDR3 is TGTGCCACCGAACAGGAGGACGAGCAGTACGTC. Its translation: CATEQEDEQYV.

V is TRBV28 and J is TRBJ2-4; 10 bases are shared with TRBD2. This CDR3 has 19 amino acids. Germline loops: CDR1 MDHEN, CDR2 SYDVKM. V shed 1 base, J shed 0 bases, and the junction held 9 bases outside the gene matches. CDR3 in DNA: TGTGCCAGCAGTTTATTCCAGCGGGGGGGCCAGGGAGCCAAAAACATTCAGTACTTC. It encodes CASSLFQRGGQGAKNIQYF.

The chain is built from TRBV6-2 or TRBV6-3 and TRBJ2-3; D is unclear. V lost 2 bases, J lost 4 bases, and 10 bases lay in between. The V gene's germline CDR1 is MNHEY and CDR2 SVGEGT. The CDR3 is 14 residues long. The CDR3 DNA reads TGTGCCAGCAGTTACAGTGGTTTGGCAGATACGCAGTATTTT. It yields the protein CASSYSGLADTQYF.

This chain links TRBV7-3 with TRBJ2-2; TRBD1 matches 9 bases. The germline V gene has CDR1 SGHTA and CDR2 FQGTGA. Trimming cost V 3 bases and J 4 bases; bases outside gene matches: 3. This CDR3 region has 15 residues. CDR3 amino acids: CASSFGTGSTGELFF. The CDR3 DNA sequence: TGTGCCAGCAGCTTCGGGACAGGGAGCACCGGGGAGCTGTTTTTT.

The V gene is TRBV5-8, the J gene TRBJ2-7; TRBD1 agrees at 7 bases. Germline lookup yields CDR1 SGHTS and CDR2 YDEGEE. The CDR3 consists of 13 residues. J lost 6 bases, V lost 1 base, and 4 bases had no gene match. CDR3: CASSLYRGSEQYV. The CDR3 DNA sequence: TGTGCCAGCAGCTTGTACAGGGGTAGCGAGCAGTACGTC.